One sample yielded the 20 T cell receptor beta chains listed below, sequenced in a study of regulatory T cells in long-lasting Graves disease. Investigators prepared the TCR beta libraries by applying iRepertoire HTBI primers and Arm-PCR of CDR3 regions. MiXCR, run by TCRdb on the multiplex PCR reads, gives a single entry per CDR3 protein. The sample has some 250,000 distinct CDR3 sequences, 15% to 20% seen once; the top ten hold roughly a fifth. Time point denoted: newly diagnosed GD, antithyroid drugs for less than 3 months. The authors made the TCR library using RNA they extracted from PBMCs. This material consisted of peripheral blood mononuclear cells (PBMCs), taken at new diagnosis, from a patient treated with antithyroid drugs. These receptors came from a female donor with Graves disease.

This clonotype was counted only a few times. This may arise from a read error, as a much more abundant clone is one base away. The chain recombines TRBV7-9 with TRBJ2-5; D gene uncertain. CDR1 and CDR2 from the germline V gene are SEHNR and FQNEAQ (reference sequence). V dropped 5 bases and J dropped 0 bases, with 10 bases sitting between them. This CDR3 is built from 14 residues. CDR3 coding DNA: TGTGCCAGCAGCCTCAGACAAAACCAAGAGACCCAGTACTTC. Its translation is CASSLRQNQETQYF. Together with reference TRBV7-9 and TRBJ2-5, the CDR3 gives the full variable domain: DTGVSQNPRHKITKRGQNVTFRCDPISEHNRLYWYRQTLGQGPEFLTYFQNEAQLEKSRLLSDRFSAERPKGSFSTLEIQRTEQGDSAMYLCASSLRQNQETQYFGPGTRLLVL.

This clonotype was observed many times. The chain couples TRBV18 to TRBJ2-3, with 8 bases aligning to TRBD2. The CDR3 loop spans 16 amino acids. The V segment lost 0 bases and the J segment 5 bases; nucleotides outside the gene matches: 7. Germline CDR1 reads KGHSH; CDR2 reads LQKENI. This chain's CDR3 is CASSPPSGRAGDTQYF. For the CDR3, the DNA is TGTGCCAGCTCACCACCGTCCGGGAGGGCCGGAGATACGCAGTATTTT.

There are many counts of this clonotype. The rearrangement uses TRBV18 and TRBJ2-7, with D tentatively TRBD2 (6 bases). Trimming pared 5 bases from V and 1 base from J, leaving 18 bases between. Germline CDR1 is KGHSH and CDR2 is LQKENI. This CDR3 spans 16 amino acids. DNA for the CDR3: TGTGCCAGCTCAGTCACCGGGACTGACTCTTCCTACGAGCAGTACTTC. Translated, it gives CASSVTGTDSSYEQYF.

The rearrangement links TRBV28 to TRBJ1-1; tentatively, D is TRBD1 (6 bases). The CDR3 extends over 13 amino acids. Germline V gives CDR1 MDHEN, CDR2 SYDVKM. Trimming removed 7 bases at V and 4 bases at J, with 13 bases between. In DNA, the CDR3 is TGTGCCAGCATAGGACAGAACCCCACTGAAGCTTTCTTT. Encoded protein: CASIGQNPTEAFF.

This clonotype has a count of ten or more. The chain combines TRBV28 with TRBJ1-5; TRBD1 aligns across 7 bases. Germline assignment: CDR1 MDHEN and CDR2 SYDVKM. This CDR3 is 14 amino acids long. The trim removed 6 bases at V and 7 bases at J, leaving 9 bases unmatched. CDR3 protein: CASSLGGVGQPQHF. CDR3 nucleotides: TGTGCCAGCAGCTTAGGGGGCGTGGGCCAGCCCCAGCATTTT.

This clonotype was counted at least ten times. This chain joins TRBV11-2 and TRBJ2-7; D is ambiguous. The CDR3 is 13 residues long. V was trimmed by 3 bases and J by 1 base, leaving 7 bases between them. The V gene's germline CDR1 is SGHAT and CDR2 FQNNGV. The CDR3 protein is CASSLSDSYEQYF. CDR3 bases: TGTGCCAGCAGCTTGTCCGATTCCTACGAGCAGTACTTC.

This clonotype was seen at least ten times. The chain's CDR3 is CASSPAAAQPQHF. The CDR3, as DNA: TGTGCCAGCAGTCCGGCGGCGGCGCAGCCCCAGCATTTT. This rearrangement joins TRBV12-3 or TRBV12-4 to TRBJ1-5; D unclear. The CDR3 contains 13 residues. Trimming cost V 5 bases and J 7 bases, with 12 bases left between them.

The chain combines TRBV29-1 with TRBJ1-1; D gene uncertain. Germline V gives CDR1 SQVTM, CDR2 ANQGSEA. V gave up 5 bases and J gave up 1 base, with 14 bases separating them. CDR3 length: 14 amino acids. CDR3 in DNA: TGCAGCGTTAGACATCCGGTTAGGAACACTGAAGCTTTCTTT. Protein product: CSVRHPVRNTEAFF.

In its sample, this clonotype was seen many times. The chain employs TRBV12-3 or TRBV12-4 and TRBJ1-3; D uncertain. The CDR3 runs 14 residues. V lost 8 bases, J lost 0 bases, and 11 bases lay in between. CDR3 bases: TGTGCCAGCGGCCGAGTAAACTCTGGAAACACCATATATTTT. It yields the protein CASGRVNSGNTIYF.

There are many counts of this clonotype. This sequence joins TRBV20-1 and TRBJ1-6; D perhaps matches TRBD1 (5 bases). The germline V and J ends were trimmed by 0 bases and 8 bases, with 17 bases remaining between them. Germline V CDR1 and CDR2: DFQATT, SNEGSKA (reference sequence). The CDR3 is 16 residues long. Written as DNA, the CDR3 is TGCAGTGCTAGAGATTATTTAAGGGGTGGGCATTCACCCCTCCACTTT. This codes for CSARDYLRGGHSPLHF.

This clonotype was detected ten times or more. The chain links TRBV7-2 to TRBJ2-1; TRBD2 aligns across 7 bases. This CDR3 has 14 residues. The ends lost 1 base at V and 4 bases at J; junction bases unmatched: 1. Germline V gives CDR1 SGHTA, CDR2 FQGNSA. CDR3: CASSLGGGYNEQFF. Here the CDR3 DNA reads TGTGCCAGCAGCTTAGGGGGGGGTTACAATGAGCAGTTCTTC.

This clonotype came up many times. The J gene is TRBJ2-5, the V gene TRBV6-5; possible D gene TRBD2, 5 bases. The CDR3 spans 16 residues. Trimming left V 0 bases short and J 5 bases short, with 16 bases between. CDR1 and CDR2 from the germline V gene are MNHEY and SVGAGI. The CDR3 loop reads CASSYSMGGERETQYF. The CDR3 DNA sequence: TGTGCCAGCAGTTACTCGATGGGTGGGGAGCGGGAGACCCAGTACTTC.

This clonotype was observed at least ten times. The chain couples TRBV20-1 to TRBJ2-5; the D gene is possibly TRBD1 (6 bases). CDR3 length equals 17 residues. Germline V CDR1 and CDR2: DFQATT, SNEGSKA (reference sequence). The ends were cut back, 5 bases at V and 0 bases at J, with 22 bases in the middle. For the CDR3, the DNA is TGCAGTGCTCGCCGTTTGAGGGATCCAGGGGACCAAGAGACCCAGTACTTC. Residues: CSARRLRDPGDQETQYF.

The CDR3 protein is CSVDQQNNYGYTF. The CDR3 bases are TGCAGCGTTGACCAGCAGAATAACTATGGCTACACCTTC. The rearrangement uses TRBV29-1 and TRBJ1-2; D gene ambiguous. Germline V gene data show CDR1 as SQVTM and CDR2 as ANQGSEA. There are 13 residues in the CDR3. The V end lost 3 bases, the J end lost 1 base, and 9 bases lay between the germline ends.

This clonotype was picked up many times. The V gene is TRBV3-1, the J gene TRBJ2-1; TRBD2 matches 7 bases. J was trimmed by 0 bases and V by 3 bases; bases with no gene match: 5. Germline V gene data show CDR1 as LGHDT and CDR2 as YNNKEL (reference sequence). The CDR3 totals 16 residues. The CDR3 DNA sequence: TGTGCCAGCAGCCAGCCGGGACTATCCTCCTACAATGAGCAGTTCTTC. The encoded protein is CASSQPGLSSYNEQFF.

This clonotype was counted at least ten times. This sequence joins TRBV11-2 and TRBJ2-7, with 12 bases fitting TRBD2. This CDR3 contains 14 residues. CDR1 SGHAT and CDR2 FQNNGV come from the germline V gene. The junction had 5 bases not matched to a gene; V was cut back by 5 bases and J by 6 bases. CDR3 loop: CASSVLAGGSEQYF. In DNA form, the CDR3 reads TGTGCCAGCAGCGTACTAGCGGGAGGTTCCGAGCAGTACTTC.

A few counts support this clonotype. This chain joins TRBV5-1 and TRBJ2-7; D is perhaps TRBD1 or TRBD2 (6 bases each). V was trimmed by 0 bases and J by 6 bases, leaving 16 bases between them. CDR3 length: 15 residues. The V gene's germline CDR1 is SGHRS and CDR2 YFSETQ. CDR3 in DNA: TGCGCCAGCAGCTTGGAATGGGGGGCCCCGGCCGAGCAGTACTTC. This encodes CASSLEWGAPAEQYF.

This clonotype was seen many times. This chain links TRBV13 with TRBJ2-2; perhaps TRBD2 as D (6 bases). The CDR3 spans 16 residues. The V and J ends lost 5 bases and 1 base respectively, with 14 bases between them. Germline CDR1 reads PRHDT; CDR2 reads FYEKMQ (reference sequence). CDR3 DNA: TGTGCCAGCAGCCCCCCTGCGGGAAGGAACACCGGGGAGCTGTTTTTT. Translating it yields CASSPPAGRNTGELFF. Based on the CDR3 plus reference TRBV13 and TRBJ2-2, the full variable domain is AAGVIQSPRHLIKEKRETATLKCYPIPRHDTVYWYQQGPGQDPQFLISFYEKMQSDKGSIPDRFSAQQFSDYHSELNMSSLELGDSALYFCASSPPAGRNTGELFFGEGSRLTVL.

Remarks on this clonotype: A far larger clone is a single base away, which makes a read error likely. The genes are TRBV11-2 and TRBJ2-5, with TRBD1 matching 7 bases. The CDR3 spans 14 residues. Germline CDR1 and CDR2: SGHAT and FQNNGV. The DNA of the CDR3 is TGTGCCAGCTCACCGGGACAGCAACAAGAGACCCACTACTTC. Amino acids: CASSPGQQQETHYF.

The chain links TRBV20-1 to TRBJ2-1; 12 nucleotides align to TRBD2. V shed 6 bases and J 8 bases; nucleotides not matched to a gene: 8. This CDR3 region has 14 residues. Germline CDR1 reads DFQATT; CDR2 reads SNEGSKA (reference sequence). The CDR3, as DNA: TGCAGTGCCCCTCTAGCGGGAGGGCCCTATGAGCAGTTCTTC. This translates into CSAPLAGGPYEQFF.